In its sample, the clone carrying this T cell receptor beta chain was seen many times. The sample is drawn from a study of T-cell reconstitution after alpha-beta-depleted transplantation in children. For TCRbeta, the library was prepared with unique molecular identifiers. TCRdb reprocessed the PCR reads via MiXCR and lists one record per CDR3 protein. The profile shows about 200,000 distinct CDR3 sequences, about 7% of them singletons. Deletions cut 4 bases from V and 7 bases from J, with 17 bases between. The CDR3 sequence is 14 residues long. Looked up from germline, CDR1 is SGHDT and CDR2 is YYEEEE.

The V gene is TRBV5-6, the J gene TRBJ2-5; TRBD2 is a possible D gene (5 bases). This receptor was identified in a boy between 2 and 15 years old with acute lymphoblastic leukemia, due to receive a stem cell transplant. The sample in question was PBMCs, obtained before TCRalphabeta/CD19-depleted stem cell transplant. The CDR3 sequence: CASSHGIHEVTQYF. CDR3 nucleotide sequence: TGTGCCAGCAGCCACGGGATCCACGAAGTGACCCAGTACTTC.